The clone carrying this T cell receptor (beta chain) has at least ten counts. Its antigen is not identified. The entry originates in a study of T-cell memory formation after mild COVID-19. Across the study: Most TCR clusters belonged to a single donor.

Trimming took off 0 bases at V and 5 bases at J, with 9 bases between the two ends. This CDR3 is 14 amino acids long. CDR1 and CDR2 from the germline V gene are SGHDT and YYEEEE. Points from the study as a whole: A second wave expanding day 15 to 37 was CD4+-biased; contracting clones were balanced. Proof of SARS-CoV-2 specificity was absent for the second-wave clones that crested on day 37.

With constant-segment primers, 5'RACE yielded cDNA libraries of TCR alpha and TCR beta that carried sample barcodes and UMIs. TCRdb independently ran MiXCR on the 5' RACE reads; one entry per CDR3 protein. This table holds roughly 340,000 distinct CDR3 sequences, approximately 15% found once. The chain links TRBV5-6 to TRBJ2-4; D might be TRBD1 or TRBD2, each matching 5 bases. Material: PBMCs or a T cell subset sorted from them (not recorded which). This receptor was identified in a young man who had mild COVID-19 (a few samples of this study predate the infection). Cell type and time point are not known. For the CDR3, the DNA is TGTGCCAGCAGCTTGGCCGGGGCAGAAAACATTCAGTACTTC. It translates to CASSLAGAENIQYF. Together with reference TRBV5-6 and TRBJ2-4, the CDR3 gives the full variable domain: DAGVTQSPTHLIKTRGQQVTLRCSPKSGHDTVSWYQQALGQGPQFIFQYYEEEERQRGNFPDRFSGHQFPNYSSELNVNALLLGDSALYLCASSLAGAENIQYFGAGTRLSVL.